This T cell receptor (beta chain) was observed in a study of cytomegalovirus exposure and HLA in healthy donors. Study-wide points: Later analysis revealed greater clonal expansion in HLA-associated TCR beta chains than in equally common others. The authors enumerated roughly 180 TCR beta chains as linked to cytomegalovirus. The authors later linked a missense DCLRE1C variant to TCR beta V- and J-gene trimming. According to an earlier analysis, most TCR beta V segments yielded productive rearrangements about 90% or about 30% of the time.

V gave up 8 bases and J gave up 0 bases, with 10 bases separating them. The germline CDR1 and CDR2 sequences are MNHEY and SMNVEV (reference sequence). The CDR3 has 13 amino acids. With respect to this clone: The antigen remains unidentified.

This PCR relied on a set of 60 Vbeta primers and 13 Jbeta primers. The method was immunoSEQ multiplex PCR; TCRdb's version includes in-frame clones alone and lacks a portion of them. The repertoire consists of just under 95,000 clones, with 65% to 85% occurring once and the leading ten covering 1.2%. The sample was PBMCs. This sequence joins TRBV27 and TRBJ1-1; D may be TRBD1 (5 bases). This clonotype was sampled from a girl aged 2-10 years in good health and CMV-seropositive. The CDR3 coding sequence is TGTGCCAGCTGGGGCAACATGAACACTGAAGCTTTCTTT. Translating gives CASWGNMNTEAFF.